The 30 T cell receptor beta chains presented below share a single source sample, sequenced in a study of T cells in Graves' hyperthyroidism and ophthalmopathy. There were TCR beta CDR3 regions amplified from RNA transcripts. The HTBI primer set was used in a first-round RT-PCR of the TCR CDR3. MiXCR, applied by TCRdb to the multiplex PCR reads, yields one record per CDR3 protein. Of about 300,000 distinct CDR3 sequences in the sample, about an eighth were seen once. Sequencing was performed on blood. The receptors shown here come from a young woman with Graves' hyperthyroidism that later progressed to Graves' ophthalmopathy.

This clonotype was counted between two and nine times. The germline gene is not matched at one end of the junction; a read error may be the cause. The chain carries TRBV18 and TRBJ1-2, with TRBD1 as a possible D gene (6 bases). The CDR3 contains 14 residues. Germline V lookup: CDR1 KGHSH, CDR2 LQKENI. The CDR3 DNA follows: TGTGCCAGCTCACCAGAGACAGGTCATAGTGGCTACATCTTC. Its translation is CASSPETGHSGYIF.

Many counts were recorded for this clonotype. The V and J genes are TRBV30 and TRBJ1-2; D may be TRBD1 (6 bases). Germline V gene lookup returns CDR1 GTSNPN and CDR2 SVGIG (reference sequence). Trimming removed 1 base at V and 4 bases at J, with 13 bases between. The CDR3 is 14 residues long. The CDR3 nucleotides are TGTGCCTGGAGTGAAACGAGGACAGTCTATGGCTACACCTTC. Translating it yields CAWSETRTVYGYTF.

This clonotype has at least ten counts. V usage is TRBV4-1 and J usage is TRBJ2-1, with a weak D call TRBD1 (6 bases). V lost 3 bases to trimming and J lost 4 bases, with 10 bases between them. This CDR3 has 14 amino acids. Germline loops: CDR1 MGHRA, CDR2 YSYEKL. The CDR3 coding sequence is TGCGCCAGCAGCCAGGCGGACAGATACAATGAGCAGTTCTTC. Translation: CASSQADRYNEQFF.

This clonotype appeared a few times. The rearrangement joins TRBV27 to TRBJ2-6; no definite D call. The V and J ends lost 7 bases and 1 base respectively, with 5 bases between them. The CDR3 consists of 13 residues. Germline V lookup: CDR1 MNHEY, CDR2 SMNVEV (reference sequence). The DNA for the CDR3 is TGTGCCAGCACGTATTCTGGGGCCAACGTCCTGACTTTC. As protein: CASTYSGANVLTF.

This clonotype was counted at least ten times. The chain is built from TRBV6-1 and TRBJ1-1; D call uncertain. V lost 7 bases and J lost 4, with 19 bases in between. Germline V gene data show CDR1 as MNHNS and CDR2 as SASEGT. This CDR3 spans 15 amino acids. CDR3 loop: CASTLEGGLGTEAFF. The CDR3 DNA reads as TGTGCCAGCACCTTGGAGGGCGGTTTGGGCACTGAAGCTTTCTTT.

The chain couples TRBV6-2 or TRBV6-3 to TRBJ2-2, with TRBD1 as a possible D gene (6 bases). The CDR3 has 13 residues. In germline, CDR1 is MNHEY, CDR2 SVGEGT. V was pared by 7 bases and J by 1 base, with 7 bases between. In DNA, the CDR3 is TGTGCCAGCAAGGGACAGAACACCGGGGAGCTGTTTTTT. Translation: CASKGQNTGELFF.

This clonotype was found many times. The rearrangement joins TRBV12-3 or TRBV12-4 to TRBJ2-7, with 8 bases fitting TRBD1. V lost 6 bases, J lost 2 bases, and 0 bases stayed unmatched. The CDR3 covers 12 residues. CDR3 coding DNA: TGTGCCAGCAGGACAGGGGCCTACGAGCAGTACTTC. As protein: CASRTGAYEQYF.

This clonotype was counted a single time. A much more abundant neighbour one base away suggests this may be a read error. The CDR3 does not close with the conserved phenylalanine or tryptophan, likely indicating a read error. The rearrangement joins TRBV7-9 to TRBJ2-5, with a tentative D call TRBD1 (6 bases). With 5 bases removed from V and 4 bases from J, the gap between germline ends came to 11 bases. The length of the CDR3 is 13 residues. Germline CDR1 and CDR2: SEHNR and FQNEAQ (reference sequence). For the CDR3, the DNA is TGTGCCAGCAGCCCCAGGGGCCCAGAGACCCAGTACGTC. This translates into CASSPRGPETQYV.

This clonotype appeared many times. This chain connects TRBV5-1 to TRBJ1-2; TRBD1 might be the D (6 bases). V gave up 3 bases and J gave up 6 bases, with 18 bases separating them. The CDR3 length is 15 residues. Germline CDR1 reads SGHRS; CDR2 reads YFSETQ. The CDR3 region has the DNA TGCGCCAGCAGCTCGGCCCCACAGGGTCCCGATGGCTACACCTTC. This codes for CASSSAPQGPDGYTF.

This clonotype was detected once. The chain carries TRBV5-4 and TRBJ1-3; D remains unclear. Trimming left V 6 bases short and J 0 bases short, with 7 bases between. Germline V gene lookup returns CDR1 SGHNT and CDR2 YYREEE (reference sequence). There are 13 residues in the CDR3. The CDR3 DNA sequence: TGTGCCAGCACCTTAAGCTCTGGAAACACCATATATTTT. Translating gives CASTLSSGNTIYF.

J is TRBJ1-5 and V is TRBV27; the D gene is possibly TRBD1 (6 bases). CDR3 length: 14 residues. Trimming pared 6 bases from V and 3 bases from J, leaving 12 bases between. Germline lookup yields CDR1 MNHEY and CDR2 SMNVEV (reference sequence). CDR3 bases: TGTGCCAGCAGCTCCGGGACACCCAATCAGCCCCAGCATTTT. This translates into CASSSGTPNQPQHF.

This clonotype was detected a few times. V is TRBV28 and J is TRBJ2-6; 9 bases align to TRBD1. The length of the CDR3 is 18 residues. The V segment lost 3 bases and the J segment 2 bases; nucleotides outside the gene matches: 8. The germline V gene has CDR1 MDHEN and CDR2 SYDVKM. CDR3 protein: CASSLLGQGETGANVLTF. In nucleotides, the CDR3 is TGTGCCAGCAGTTTGTTGGGACAGGGAGAGACTGGGGCCAACGTCCTGACTTTC.

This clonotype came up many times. The CDR3 DNA sequence: TGTGCCAGCAGTTACGCTCAGCGGGGGACAGATACGCAGTATTTT. As protein: CASSYAQRGTDTQYF. The V gene is TRBV6-5, the J gene TRBJ2-3, with TRBD2 matching over 8 bases. Trimming cost V 2 bases and J 3 bases; bases outside gene matches: 4. The germline CDR1 and CDR2 sequences are MNHEY and SVGAGI. This CDR3 comprises 15 residues.

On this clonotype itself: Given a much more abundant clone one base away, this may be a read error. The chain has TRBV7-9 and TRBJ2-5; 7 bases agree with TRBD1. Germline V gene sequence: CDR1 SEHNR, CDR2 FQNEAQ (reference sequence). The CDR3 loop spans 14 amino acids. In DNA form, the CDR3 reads TGTGCCAGCAGCTCCGGGACAGTCCAAGAGGCCCAGTACTTC. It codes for CASSSGTVQEAQYF.

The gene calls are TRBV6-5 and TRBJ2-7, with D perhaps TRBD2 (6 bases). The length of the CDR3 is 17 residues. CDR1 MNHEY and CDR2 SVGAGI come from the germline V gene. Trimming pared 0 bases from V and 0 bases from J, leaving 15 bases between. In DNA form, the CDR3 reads TGTGCCAGCAGTTACTCTCTACCCGGGGGAAGCTCCTACGAGCAGTACTTC. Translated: CASSYSLPGGSSYEQYF.

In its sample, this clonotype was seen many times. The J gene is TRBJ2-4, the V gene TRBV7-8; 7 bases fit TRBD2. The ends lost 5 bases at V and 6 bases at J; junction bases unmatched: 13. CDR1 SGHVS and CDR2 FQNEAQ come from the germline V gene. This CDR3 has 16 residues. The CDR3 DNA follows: TGTGCCAGCAGCAGAAGCTGGCGGGAGATCGGAAACATTCAGTACTTC. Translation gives CASSRSWREIGNIQYF.

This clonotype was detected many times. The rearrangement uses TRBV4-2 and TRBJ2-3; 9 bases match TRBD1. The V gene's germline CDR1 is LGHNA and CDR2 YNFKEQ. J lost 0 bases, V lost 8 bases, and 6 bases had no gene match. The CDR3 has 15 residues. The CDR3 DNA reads TGTGCCAGCGGGACCGGGACAGGGAGCACAGATACGCAGTATTTT. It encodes CASGTGTGSTDTQYF.

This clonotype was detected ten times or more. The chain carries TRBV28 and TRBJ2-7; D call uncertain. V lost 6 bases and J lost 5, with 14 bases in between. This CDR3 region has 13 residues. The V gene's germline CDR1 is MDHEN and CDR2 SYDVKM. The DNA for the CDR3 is TGTGCCAGCAGCCAGAGTTGGGGAAACGAGCAGTACTTC. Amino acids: CASSQSWGNEQYF.

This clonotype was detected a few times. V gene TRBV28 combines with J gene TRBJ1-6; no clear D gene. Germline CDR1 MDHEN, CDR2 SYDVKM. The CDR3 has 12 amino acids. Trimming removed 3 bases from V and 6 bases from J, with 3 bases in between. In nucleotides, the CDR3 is TGTGCCAGCAGTTTTTCTAATTCACCCCTCCACTTT. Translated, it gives CASSFSNSPLHF.

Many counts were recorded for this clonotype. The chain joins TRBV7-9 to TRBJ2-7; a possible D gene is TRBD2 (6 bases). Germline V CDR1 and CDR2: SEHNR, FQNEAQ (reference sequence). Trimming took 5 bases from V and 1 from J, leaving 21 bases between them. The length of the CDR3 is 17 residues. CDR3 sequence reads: CASSLYNVGTQSYEQYF. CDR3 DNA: TGTGCCAGCAGCCTATACAACGTCGGGACTCAATCCTACGAGCAGTACTTC.

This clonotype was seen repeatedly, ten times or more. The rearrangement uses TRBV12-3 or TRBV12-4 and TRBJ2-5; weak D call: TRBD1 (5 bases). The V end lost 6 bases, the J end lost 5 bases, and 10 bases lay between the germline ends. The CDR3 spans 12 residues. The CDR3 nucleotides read TGTGCCAGCAGCCCCAGGGTGGAGACCCAGTACTTC. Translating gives CASSPRVETQYF.

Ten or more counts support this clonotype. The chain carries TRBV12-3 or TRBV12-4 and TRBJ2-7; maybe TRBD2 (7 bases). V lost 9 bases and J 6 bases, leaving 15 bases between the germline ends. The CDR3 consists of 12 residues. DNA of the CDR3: TGTGCCAGTCGAGGGGGGGATCTCGAGCAGTACTTC. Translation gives CASRGGDLEQYF.

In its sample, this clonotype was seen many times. The CDR3 is CASSSVIGRTGELFF. The DNA for the CDR3 is TGTGCCAGCAGCTCGGTCATTGGGCGCACCGGGGAGCTGTTTTTT. This chain uses TRBV12-3 or TRBV12-4 with TRBJ2-2; D ambiguous. V was trimmed by 6 bases and J by 4 bases, leaving 15 bases between them. CDR3 length equals 15 residues.

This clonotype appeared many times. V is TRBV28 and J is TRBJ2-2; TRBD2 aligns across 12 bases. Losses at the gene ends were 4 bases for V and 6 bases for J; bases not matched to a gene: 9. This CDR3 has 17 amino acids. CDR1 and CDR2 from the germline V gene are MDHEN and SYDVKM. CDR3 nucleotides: TGTGCCAGCAGTTCGGCGCAGGGACTAGCGGGCTCCGGGGAGCTGTTTTTT. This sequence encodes CASSSAQGLAGSGELFF.

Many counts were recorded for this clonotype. CDR3: CASSLQPLGRAYNEQFF. For the CDR3, the DNA is TGTGCCAGCAGTCTACAGCCCCTCGGACGAGCGTACAATGAGCAGTTCTTC. The chain couples TRBV7-2 to TRBJ2-1; D uncertain. CDR1 and CDR2 (germline): SGHTA, FQGNSA. The V end lost 6 bases, the J end lost 4 bases, and 22 bases lay between the germline ends. This CDR3 spans 17 amino acids.

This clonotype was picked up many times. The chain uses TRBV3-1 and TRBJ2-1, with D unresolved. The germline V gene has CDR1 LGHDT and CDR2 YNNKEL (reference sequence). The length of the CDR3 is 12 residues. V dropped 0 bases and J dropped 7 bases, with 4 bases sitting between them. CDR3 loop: CASSQDRNEQFF. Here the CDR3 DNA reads TGTGCCAGCAGCCAAGATCGGAATGAGCAGTTCTTC.

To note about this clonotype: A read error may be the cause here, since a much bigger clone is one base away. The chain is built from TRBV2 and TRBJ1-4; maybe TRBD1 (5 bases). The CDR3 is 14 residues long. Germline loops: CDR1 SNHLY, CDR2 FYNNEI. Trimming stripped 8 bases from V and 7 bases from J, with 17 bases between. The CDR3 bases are TGTGCCAGCGTGGGCAGAGGGGCGGTTGAAAAACTGTTTTTT. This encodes CASVGRGAVEKLFF.

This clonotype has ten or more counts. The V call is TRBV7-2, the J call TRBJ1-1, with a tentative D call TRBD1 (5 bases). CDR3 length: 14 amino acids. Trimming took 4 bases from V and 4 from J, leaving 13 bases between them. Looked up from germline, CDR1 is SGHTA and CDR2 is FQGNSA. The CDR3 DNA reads TGTGCCAGCAGCTCGTCCACAGGAATCACTGAAGCTTTCTTT. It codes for CASSSSTGITEAFF.

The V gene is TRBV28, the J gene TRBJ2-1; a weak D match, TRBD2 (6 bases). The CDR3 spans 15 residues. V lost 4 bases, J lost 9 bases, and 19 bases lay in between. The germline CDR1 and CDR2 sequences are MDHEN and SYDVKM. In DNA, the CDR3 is TGTGCCAGCAGTTCGACTAGGGAAAGTCCCGGTGAGCAGTTCTTC. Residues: CASSSTRESPGEQFF.

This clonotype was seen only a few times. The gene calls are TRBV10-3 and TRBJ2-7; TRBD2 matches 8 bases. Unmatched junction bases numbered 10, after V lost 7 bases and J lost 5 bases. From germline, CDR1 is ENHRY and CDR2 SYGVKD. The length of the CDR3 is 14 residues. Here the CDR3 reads CAIKPGLVEDEQYF. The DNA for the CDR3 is TGTGCCATCAAACCGGGACTAGTTGAGGACGAGCAGTACTTC.